The TCR beta chain under discussion was sequenced for a study of blood T cell repertoires in COVID-19. The wider study: Sample material is recorded as cDNA or gDNA derived from T cells, B-cell-depleted T cells, or PBMCs.

Libraries were prepared by immunoSEQ multiplex PCR; TCRdb keeps only in-frame clonotypes and omits some of them. The profile shows fewer than 250,000 clones, approximately 80% of them singletons. This CDR3 has 15 residues. Germline loops: CDR1 SGHTA, CDR2 FQGNSA. V lost 3 bases to trimming and J lost 6 bases, with 15 bases between them. This clone was recorded a few times. The rearrangement uses TRBV7-2 and TRBJ1-5; D may be TRBD1 (5 bases). The receptor was isolated from a woman in her 70s with acute or convalescent COVID-19. The sequenced sample consisted of peripheral blood. Here the CDR3 reads CASSFDSGGGQPQHF. The DNA for the CDR3 is TGTGCCAGCAGCTTCGATTCTGGGGGGGGTCAGCCCCAGCATTTT. Based on the CDR3 plus reference TRBV7-2 and TRBJ1-5, the full variable domain is GAGVSQSPSNKVTEKGKDVELRCDPISGHTALYWYRQSLGQGLEFLIYFQGNSAPDKSGLPSDRFSAERTGGSVSTLTIQRTQQEDSAVYLCASSFDSGGGQPQHFGDGTRLSIL.